The sequence of this T cell receptor beta chain was determined in a study of blood T cell repertoires in COVID-19. The wider study: The United States, Italy and Spain provided the acute and convalescent COVID-19 samples.

The ends were cut back, 7 bases at V and 0 bases at J, with 19 bases in the middle. Germline lookup yields CDR1 SEHNR and CDR2 FQNEAQ (reference sequence). CDR3 length equals 18 residues. In the source study's methods: Researchers report that nucleated cell counts were estimated from reference gene primer amplification. Clones were sequenced by immunoSEQ multiplex PCR, and TCRdb holds only the in-frame ones, with some missing. V and J calls and clone size come straight from that table; D and trimming were deduced from the DNA. The table lists about 260,000 clones, 84% of them singletons. The specimen sequenced was peripheral blood. The chain employs TRBV7-9 and TRBJ2-6; the D is unclear. The receptor comes from a man between 60 and 75 years old with acute or convalescent COVID-19. The chain's CDR3 is CASNLRAITASGANVLTF. CDR3 sequence (DNA): TGTGCCAGCAACTTGAGAGCCATTACAGCCTCTGGGGCCAACGTCCTGACTTTC.